This is a list of T cell receptor beta chains from one sample in a study of blood T cell repertoires in COVID-19. The table came from immunoSEQ multiplex PCR; TCRdb's copy has only in-frame clones and leaves some out. The sample yields about 110,000 clones, 71% seen once. Source material: peripheral blood. These receptors were taken from a human donor with acute or convalescent COVID-19. The donor label of this sample is uncertain. The CDR3 runs from the conserved cysteine through the conserved F or W. D genes are given only for firm matches. Expanded clones are given a class, and other clones once, few, many or no size at all.

v_call	j_call	d_call	clone_size	cdr3_aa	cdr3_nt
TRBV20-1	TRBJ1-1	NA	NA	CSAAGGVEAFF	TGCAGTGCTGCGGGAGGGGTTGAAGCTTTCTTT
TRBV4-1	TRBJ1-2	TRBD1	NA	CASSQPTGLKDGYTF	TGCGCCAGCAGCCAACCGACAGGGTTGAAAGATGGCTACACCTTC
TRBV7-8	TRBJ2-1	TRBD2	few	CASSPGGGTSGRHEQFF	TGTGCCAGCAGCCCCGGGGGAGGGACTAGCGGCCGGCATGAGCAGTTCTTC
TRBV3-1/TRBV3-2	TRBJ1-5	TRBD1	few	CASSHGTGFNQPQHF	TGTGCCAGCAGCCACGGGACAGGGTTTAATCAGCCCCAGCATTTT
TRBV6-5	TRBJ2-2	NA	once	CASTSSGAKTGELFF	TGTGCCAGCACGTCTTCAGGGGCCAAGACCGGGGAGCTGTTTTTT
TRBV7-2	TRBJ2-5	TRBD2	NA	CASSLVKALAGQETQYF	TGTGCCAGCAGCTTAGTTAAGGCCCTAGCGGGCCAAGAGACCCAGTACTTC
TRBV18	TRBJ1-3	TRBD1	NA	CASSPQGASGNTIYF	TGTGCCAGCTCACCACAGGGGGCCTCTGGAAACACCATATATTTT
TRBV7-9	TRBJ2-1	TRBD1	NA	CASSLEDRGQFF	TGTGCCAGCAGCTTAGAGGACAGGGGGCAGTTCTTC
TRBV3-1/TRBV3-2	TRBJ2-1	TRBD2	once	CASSQGGGARLEQFF	TGTGCCAGCAGCCAAGGCGGGGGGGCCCGCTTGGAGCAGTTCTTC
TRBV3-1/TRBV3-2	TRBJ1-3	NA	NA	CASSQAAGRGGNTIYF	TGTGCCAGCAGCCAAGCGGCGGGCAGAGGTGGAAACACCATATATTTT
TRBV11-2	TRBJ1-1	NA	NA	CASSSRGSRNTEAFF	TGTGCCAGCAGCTCAAGGGGGAGTCGGAACACTGAAGCTTTCTTT
TRBV19	TRBJ2-6	NA	NA	CASSIVGGRAAGANVLTF	TGTGCCAGTAGTATAGTTGGTGGGCGCGCAGCCGGGGCCAACGTCCTGACTTTC
TRBV12-5	TRBJ1-3	NA	NA	CASGPGGSGNTIYF	TGTGCTAGTGGTCCGGGGGGCTCTGGAAACACCATATATTTT
TRBV5-1	TRBJ2-1	NA	NA	CASSLLTDNPYYNEQFF	TGCGCCAGCAGCTTGTTAACCGACAATCCCTACTACAATGAGCAGTTCTTC
TRBV5-4	TRBJ2-1	TRBD1	NA	CASSGRTGKDYNEQFF	TGTGCCAGCAGCGGGCGGACAGGGAAAGACTACAATGAGCAGTTCTTC
TRBV11-2	TRBJ2-7	TRBD1	NA	CASRYKTGTGARLTYEQYF	TGTGCCAGCAGATATAAGACCGGGACAGGGGCCCGCCTAACGTACGAGCAGTACTTC
TRBV2	TRBJ1-2	NA	NA	CASGGQLYGYTF	TGTGCCAGCGGCGGACAGCTCTATGGCTACACCTTC
TRBV19	TRBJ1-5	NA	NA	CASSIVGGGNQPQHF	TGTGCCAGTAGTATAGTAGGGGGTGGCAATCAGCCCCAGCATTTT
TRBV7-7	TRBJ2-2	TRBD1	NA	CASSSAGTGGTGELFF	TGTGCCAGCAGTTCGGCCGGGACAGGGGGCACCGGGGAGCTGTTTTTT
TRBV5-4	TRBJ2-5	TRBD1	NA	CASSVDRKETQYF	TGTGCCAGCAGCGTGGACAGGAAGGAGACCCAGTACTTC
TRBV6-5	TRBJ2-7	TRBD1	few	CASSSGTAPYEQYF	TGTGCCAGCAGTTCTGGGACAGCCCCCTACGAGCAGTACTTC
TRBV5-1	TRBJ1-4	TRBD1	NA	CASSSGQVVNEKLFF	TGCGCCAGCAGTTCGGGACAGGTGGTTAATGAAAAACTGTTTTTT
TRBV30	TRBJ1-6	TRBD1	NA	CAWRGDRVSPLHF	TGTGCCTGGCGAGGGGACAGGGTCTCACCCCTCCACTTT
TRBV24-1	TRBJ2-3	TRBD2	NA	CATRGGDHRTDTQYF	TGTGCCACCAGGGGGGGGGACCACCGCACAGATACGCAGTATTTT
TRBV7-8	TRBJ2-5	TRBD2	NA	CASGFTWKRGGSETQYF	TGTGCCAGCGGCTTCACTTGGAAGCGGGGGGGATCAGAGACCCAGTACTTC
TRBV5-1	TRBJ1-1	NA	NA	CASRYVTANTEAFF	TGCGCCAGCAGATACGTGACTGCGAACACTGAAGCTTTCTTT
TRBV7-9	TRBJ2-5	NA	many	CASSQQETQYF	TGTGCCAGCAGCCAACAAGAGACCCAGTACTTC